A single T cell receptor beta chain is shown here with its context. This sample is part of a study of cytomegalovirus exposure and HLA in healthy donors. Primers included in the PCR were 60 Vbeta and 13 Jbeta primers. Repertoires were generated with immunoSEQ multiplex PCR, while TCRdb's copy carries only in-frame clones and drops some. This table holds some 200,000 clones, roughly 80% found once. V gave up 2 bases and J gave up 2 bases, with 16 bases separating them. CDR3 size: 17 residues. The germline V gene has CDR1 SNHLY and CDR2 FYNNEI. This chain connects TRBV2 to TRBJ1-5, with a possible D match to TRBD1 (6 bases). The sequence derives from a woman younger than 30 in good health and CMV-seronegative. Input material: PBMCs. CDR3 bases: TGTGCCAGCAGTGAAACCCCGCGGGCAGGGGGCAATCAGCCCCAGCATTTT. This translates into CASSETPRAGGNQPQHF. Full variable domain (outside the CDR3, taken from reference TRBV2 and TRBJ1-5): EPEVTQTPSHQVTQMGQEVILRCVPISNHLYFYWYRQILGQKVEFLVSFYNNEISEKSEIFDDQFSVERPDGSNFTLKIRSTKLEDSAMYFCASSETPRAGGNQPQHFGDGTRLSIL.